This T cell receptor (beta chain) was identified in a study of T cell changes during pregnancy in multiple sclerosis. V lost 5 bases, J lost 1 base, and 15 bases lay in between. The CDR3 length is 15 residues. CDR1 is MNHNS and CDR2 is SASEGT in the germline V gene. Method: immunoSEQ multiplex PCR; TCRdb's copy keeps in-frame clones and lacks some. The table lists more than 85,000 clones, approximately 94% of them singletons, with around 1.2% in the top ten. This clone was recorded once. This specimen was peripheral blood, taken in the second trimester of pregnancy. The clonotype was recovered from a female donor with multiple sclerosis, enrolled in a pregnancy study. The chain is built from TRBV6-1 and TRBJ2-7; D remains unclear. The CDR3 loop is CASSSTYPDSYEQYF. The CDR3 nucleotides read TGTGCCAGCAGTTCTACCTACCCTGATTCCTACGAGCAGTACTTC.